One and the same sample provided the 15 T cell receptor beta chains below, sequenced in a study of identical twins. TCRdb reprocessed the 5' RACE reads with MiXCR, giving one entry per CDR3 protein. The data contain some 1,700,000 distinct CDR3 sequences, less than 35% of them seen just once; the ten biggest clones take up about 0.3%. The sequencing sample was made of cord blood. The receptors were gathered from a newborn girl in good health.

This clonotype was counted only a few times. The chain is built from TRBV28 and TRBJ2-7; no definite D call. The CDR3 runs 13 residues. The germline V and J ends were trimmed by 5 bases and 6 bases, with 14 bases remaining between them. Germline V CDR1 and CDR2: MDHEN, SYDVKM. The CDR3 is CASSNGPIGEQYF. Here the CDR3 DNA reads TGTGCCAGCAGTAACGGACCCATCGGCGAGCAGTACTTC. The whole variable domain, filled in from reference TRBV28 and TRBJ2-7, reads DVKVTQSSRYLVKRTGEKVFLECVQDMDHENMFWYRQDPGLGLRLIYFSYDVKMKEKGDIPEGYSVSREKKERFSLILESASTNQTSMYLCASSNGPIGEQYFGPGTRLTVT.

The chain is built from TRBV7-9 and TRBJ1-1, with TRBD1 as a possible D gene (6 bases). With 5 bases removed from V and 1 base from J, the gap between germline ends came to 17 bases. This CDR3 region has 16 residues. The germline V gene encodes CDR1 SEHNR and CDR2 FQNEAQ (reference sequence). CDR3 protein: CASSPEQGPPNTEAFF. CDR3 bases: TGTGCCAGCAGCCCCGAGCAGGGGCCTCCGAACACTGAAGCTTTCTTT.

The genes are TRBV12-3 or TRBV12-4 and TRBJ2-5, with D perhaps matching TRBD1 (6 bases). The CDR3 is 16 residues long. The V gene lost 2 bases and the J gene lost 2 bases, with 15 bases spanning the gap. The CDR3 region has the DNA TGTGCCAGCAGTTTACTGGGGGCGCCGGGGCAAGAGACCCAGTACTTC. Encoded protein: CASSLLGAPGQETQYF.

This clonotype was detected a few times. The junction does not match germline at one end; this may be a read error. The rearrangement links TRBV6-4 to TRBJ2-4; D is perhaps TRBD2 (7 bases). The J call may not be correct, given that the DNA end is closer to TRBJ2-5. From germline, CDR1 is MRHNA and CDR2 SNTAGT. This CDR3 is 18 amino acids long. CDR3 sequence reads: CASSALGHSSGEQVTQYF. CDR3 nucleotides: TGTGCCAGCAGTGCCTTGGGACATTCTAGCGGAGAGCAAGTGACCCAGTACTTC.

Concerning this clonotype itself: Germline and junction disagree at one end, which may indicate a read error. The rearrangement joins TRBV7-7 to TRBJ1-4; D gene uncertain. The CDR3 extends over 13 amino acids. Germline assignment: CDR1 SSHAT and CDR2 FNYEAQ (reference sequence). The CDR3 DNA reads TGTGCTAGCAGCCCAACGGTCGGAGAAAAACTGTTTTTT. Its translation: CASSPTVGEKLFF.

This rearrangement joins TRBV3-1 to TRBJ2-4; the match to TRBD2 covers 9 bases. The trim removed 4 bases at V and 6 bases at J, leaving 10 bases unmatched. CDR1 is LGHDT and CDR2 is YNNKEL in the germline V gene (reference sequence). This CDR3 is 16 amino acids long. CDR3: CASSLGLSGGINIQYF. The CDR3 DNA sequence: TGTGCCAGCAGCCTAGGACTAAGCGGGGGGATAAACATTCAGTACTTC.

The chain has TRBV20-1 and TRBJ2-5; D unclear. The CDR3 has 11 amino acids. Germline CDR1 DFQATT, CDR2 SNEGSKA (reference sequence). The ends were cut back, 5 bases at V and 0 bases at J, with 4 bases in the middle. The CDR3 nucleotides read TGCAGTGCTGCAAACCAAGAGACCCAGTACTTC. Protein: CSAANQETQYF.

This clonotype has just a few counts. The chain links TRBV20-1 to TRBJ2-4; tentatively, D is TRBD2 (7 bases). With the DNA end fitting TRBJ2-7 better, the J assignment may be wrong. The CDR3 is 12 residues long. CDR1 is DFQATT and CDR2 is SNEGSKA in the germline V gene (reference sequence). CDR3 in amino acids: CSASGGLYEQYF. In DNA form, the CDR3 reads TGCAGTGCTAGCGGGGGGCTCTACGAGCAGTACTTC.

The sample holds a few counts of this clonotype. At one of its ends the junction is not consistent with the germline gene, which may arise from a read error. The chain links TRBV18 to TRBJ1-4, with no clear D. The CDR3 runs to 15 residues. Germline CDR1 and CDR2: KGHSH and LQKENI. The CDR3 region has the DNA TGTGCCATCTCATCCTCGACCATCGGAGGTGAAAAACTGTTTTTT. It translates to CAISSSTIGGEKLFF.

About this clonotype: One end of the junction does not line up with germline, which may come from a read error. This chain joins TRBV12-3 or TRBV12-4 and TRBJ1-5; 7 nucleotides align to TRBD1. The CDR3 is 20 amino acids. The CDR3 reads CASGFRGQSLPRSSNQPQHF. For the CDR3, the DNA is TGTGCCAGCGGTTTCAGGGGACAGTCCCTTCCAAGGTCCAGCAATCAGCCCCAGCATTTT.

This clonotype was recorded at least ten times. The DNA for the CDR3 is TGCGCCAGCAGCCAAGGTGGGGTCAAAAACATTCAGTACTTC. It yields the protein CASSQGGVKNIQYF. V is TRBV4-1 and J is TRBJ2-4; no clear D. This CDR3 is built from 14 residues. Germline V gene data show CDR1 as MGHRA and CDR2 as YSYEKL. Deletions cut 1 base from V and 3 bases from J, with 7 bases between.

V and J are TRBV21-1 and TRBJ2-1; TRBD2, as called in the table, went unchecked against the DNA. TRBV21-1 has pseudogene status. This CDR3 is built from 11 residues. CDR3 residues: CARLVYNEQFF. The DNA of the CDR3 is TGTGCCAGACTAGTTTACAATGAGCAGTTCTTC.

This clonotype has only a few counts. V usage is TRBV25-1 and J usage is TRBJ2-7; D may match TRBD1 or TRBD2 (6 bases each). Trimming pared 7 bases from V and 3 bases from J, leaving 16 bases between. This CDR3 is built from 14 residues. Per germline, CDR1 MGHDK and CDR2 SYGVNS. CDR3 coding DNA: TGTGCCAGCACAAAGGACGCGGGACACTACGAGCAGTACTTC. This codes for CASTKDAGHYEQYF.

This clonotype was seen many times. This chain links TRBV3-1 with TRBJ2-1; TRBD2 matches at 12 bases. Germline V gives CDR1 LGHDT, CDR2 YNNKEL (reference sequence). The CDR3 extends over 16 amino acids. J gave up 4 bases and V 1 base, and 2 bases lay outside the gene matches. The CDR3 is CASSQGLAGGYNEQFF. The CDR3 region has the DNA TGTGCCAGCAGCCAAGGGCTAGCGGGAGGGTACAATGAGCAGTTCTTC.

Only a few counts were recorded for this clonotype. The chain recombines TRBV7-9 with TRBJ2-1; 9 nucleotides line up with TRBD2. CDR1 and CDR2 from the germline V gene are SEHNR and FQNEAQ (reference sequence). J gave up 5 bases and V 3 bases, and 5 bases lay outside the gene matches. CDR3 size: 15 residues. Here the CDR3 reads CASSFSSGIDNEQFF. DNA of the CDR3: TGTGCCAGCAGCTTTTCTAGCGGGATTGACAATGAGCAGTTCTTC.